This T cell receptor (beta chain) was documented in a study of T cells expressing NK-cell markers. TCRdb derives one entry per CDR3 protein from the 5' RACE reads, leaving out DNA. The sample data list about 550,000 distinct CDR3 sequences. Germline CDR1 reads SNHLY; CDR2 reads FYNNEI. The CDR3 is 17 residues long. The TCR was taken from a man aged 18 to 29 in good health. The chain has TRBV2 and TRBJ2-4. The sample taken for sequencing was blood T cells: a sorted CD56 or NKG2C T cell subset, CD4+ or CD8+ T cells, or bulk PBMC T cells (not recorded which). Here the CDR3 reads CASSEAFWGMAKNIQYF. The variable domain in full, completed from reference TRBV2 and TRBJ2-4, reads EPEVTQTPSHQVTQMGQEVILRCVPISNHLYFYWYRQILGQKVEFLVSFYNNEISEKSEIFDDQFSVERPDGSNFTLKIRSTKLEDSAMYFCASSEAFWGMAKNIQYFGAGTRLSVL.